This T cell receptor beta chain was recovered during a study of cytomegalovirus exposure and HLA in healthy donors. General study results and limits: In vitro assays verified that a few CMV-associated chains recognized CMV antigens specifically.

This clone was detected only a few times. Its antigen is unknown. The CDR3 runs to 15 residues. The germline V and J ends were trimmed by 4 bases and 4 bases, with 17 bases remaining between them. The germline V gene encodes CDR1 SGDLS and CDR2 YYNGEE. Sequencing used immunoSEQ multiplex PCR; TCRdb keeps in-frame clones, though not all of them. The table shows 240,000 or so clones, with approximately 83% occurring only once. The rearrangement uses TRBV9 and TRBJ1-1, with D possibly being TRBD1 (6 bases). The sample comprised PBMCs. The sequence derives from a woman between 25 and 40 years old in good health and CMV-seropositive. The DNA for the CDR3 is TGTGCCAGCAGCCCTACCGGACAGTTGGGCACTGAAGCTTTCTTT. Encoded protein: CASSPTGQLGTEAFF.